This TCR beta chain was observed in a study of blood T cell repertoires in COVID-19. In the study overall: Samples came from the United States, Italy and Spain, spanning acute and convalescent COVID-19. T cells, B-cell-depleted T cells, or PBMCs supplied cDNA or gDNA.

Clones were sequenced by immunoSEQ multiplex PCR, and TCRdb holds only the in-frame ones, with some missing. Among 150,000 or so clones listed, over 60% were seen once. Recruitment covered about 25 US areas and drew participants whose ages spanned about 18 to 90 years. In assigning cohorts, the study relied on participant-reported clinical history. This clone has just a few counts. Germline assignment: CDR1 MDHEN and CDR2 SYDVKM. CDR3 length: 15 residues. The V end was cut by 5 bases, the J end by 7 bases, with 17 bases between. The chain has TRBV28 and TRBJ1-4, with D perhaps matching TRBD1 (6 bases). This receptor was obtained from a woman between 50 and 59 years old who had recovered from COVID-19. The specimen sequenced was PBMCs or T cells enriched from blood (not recorded which). The CDR3 coding sequence is TGTGCCAGCAGTCCCGGGACAACGAGGGGTGAAAAACTGTTTTTT. It codes for CASSPGTTRGEKLFF.